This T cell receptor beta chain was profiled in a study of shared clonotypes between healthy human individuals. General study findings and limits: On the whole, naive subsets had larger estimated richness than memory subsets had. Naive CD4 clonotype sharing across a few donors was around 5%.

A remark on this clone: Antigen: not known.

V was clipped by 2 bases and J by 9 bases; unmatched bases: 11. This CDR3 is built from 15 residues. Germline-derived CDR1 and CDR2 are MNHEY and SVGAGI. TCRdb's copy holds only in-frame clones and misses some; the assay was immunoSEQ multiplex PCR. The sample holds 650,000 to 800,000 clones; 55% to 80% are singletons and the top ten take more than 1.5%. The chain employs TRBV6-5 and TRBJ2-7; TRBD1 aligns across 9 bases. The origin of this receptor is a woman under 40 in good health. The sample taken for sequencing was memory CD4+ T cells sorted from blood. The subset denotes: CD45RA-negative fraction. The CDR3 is CASSYGTGPGNGQYF. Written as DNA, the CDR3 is TGTGCCAGCAGTTACGGGACAGGGCCTGGGAACGGGCAGTACTTC.